This TCR beta chain was obtained from a study of shared clonotypes between healthy human individuals. A note on this clone: The target antigen is unknown.

CD45RA-negative memory and CD45RA+ naive subsets were split from the CD4+ cells. General study results and limits: Larger estimated richness was generally seen in naive subsets than in memory subsets. Shared clonotypes: about 5% naive CD4, around 3.5% naive CD8, 2.3% memory CD4, 0.35% to 0.5% memory CD8.

In the study's own analysis: Sequence data from immunoSEQ were junction-only and lacked quality scores; consequently, filtering differed. Sequencing used immunoSEQ multiplex PCR; TCRdb keeps in-frame clones, though not all of them. From that table come the V and J calls and clone size; the DNA was used to work out D and trimming. The sample includes about 1 million clones, roughly 70% of them seen just once. Germline CDR1 and CDR2: GTSNPN and SVGIG (reference sequence). The V segment lost 2 bases and the J segment 4 bases; nucleotides outside the gene matches: 5. The CDR3 is made up of 15 amino acids.

J is TRBJ2-4 and V is TRBV30; TRBD1 matches 10 bases. The clonotype was recovered from a man between 18 and 35 years old in good health. The specimen sequenced was memory CD4+ T cells sorted from blood. As for subset: CD45RA-negative fraction. Written as DNA, the CDR3 is TGTGCCTGGAGTCTATCGGGACAGGGGAAAAACATTCAGTACTTC. Its translation is CAWSLSGQGKNIQYF.